This T cell receptor beta chain was identified in a study of post-analysis software for immune sequencing data. Notes on the study in general: When patients were compared with controls, about five TRBV segments were more frequent, TRBV5-6, TRBV5-1 and TRBV20-1 among them.

The TCR beta cDNA libraries carried unique molecular identifiers. Via MiXCR, TCRdb re-called the PCR reads, giving one row per CDR3 protein. The table lists hundreds of thousands of distinct CDR3 sequences, 25% to 30% of them singletons. This clonotype was detected only once. Its antigen is not known. The V gene's germline CDR1 is DFQATT and CDR2 SNEGSKA (reference sequence). The V end lost 5 bases, the J end lost 13 bases, and 6 bases lay between the germline ends. This CDR3 has 8 amino acids. This sequence was found in a girl aged 10-17 years with multiple sclerosis. Source material: blood. The chain is built from TRBV20-1 and TRBJ2-1; no clear D. The CDR3 DNA sequence: TGCAGTGCTGGGCAACAGTTCTTC. Amino acid sequence: CSAGQQFF.